This T cell receptor (beta chain) came from a study of T cells in localized non-small cell lung cancer. Sequencing was performed with immunoSEQ multiplex PCR; in TCRdb, only in-frame clones are kept and a portion is missing. The data hold approximately 20,000 clones, with about nine tenths observed a single time. Germline V gene sequence: CDR1 SGHTA, CDR2 FQGTGA. After removal of 4 bases from V and 1 base from J, the junction contained 5 bases not matched to a gene. The CDR3 covers 15 residues. This material consisted of peripheral blood, taken before any cancer treatment. V gene TRBV7-3 combines with J gene TRBJ1-1; 8 nucleotides match TRBD1. This receptor was identified in a man aged 40 to 69 with stage I lung adenocarcinoma. CDR3 in amino acids: CASSSRTGPNTEAFF. CDR3 DNA: TGTGCCAGCAGCTCCCGGACAGGGCCGAACACTGAAGCTTTCTTT.